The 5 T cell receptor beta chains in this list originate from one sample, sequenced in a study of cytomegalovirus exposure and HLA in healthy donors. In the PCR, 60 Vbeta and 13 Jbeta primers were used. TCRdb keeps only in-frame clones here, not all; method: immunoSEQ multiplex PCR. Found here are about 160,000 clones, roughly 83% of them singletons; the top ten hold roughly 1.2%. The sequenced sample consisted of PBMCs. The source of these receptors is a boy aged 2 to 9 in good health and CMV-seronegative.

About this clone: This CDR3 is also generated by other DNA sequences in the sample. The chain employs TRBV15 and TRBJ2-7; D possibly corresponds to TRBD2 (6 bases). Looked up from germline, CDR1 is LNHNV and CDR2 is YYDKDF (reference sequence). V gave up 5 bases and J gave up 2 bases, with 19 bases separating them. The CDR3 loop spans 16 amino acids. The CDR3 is CATSRRAGGITYEQYF. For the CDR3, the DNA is TGTGCCACCAGCCGCCGTGCTGGCGGGATAACCTACGAGCAGTACTTC.

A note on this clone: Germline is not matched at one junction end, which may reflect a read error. CDR3 nucleotides: TGTGCCAGCAGCCAAGACTCGACAGGAGAGGACACTGAAGCTTTCTTT. Translated, it gives CASSQDSTGEDTEAFF. The chain couples TRBV4-1 to TRBJ1-1; TRBD1 is a possible D gene (6 bases). Germline CDR1 MGHRA, CDR2 YSYEKL. This CDR3 has 16 residues.

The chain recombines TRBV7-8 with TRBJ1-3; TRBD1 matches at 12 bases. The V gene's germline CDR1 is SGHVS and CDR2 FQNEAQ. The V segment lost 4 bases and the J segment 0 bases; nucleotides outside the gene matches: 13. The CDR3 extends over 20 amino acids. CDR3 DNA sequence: TGTGCCAGCAGCTCGCACAGGGACAGGGGGCGCGGGGTCTCTGGAAACACCATATATTTT. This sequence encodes CASSSHRDRGRGVSGNTIYF.

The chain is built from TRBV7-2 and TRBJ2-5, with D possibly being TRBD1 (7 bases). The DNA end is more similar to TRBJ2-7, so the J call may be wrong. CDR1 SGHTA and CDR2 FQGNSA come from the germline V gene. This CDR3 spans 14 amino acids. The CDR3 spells CASRAGQRSYEQYF. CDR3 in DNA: TGTGCCAGCAGGGCGGGACAGCGATCCTACGAGCAGTACTTC.

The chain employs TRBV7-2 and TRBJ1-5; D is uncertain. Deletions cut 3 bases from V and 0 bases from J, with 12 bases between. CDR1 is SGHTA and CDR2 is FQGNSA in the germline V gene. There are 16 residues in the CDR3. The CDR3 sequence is CASSFPPGDSNQPQHF. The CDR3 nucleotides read TGTGCCAGCAGCTTCCCCCCCGGAGATAGCAATCAGCCCCAGCATTTT.